These T cell receptor beta chains were read from a single sample in a study of blood T cells in healthy people across ages. TCRdb re-called the 5' RACE reads through MiXCR, storing one row per CDR3 protein. The sample carries roughly 1,500,000 distinct CDR3 sequences, approximately 40% recorded once. The source material was blood. All receptors derive from a woman between 18 and 29 years old in good health. Each CDR3 is given with its conserved first and last residue. The D gene is left open where the match is weak.

j_call: TRBJ2-3
d_call: TRBD2
v_call: TRBV7-2
cdr3_aa: CASSLAGTSADTQYF

j_call: TRBJ1-1
d_call: NA
v_call: TRBV20-1
cdr3_aa: CSASPLDRSTEAFF

j_call: TRBJ2-1
d_call: NA
v_call: TRBV10-3
cdr3_aa: CAISESTGVACQQFF

j_call: TRBJ1-1
d_call: NA
v_call: TRBV12-3/TRBV12-4
cdr3_aa: CASSLDIGNTEAFF

j_call: TRBJ2-3
d_call: NA
v_call: TRBV2
cdr3_aa: CASRSDTQYF

j_call: TRBJ2-7
d_call: TRBD2
v_call: TRBV4-2
cdr3_aa: CASSQVPWAGGSSYEQYF

j_call: TRBJ2-5
d_call: NA
v_call: TRBV5-1
cdr3_aa: CASSPTGTQETQYF

j_call: NA
d_call: TRBD1
v_call: TRBV9
cdr3_aa: CASSATGGGETQYF

j_call: TRBJ2-1
d_call: NA
v_call: TRBV7-9
cdr3_aa: CASSLTPESSYNEQFF

j_call: TRBJ2-1
d_call: NA
v_call: TRBV9
cdr3_aa: CASSVGSVGSYNEQFF

j_call: TRBJ2-7
d_call: TRBD2
v_call: TRBV7-2
cdr3_aa: CASSLDPSGRYEQYF

j_call: TRBJ2-5
d_call: NA
v_call: TRBV4-1
cdr3_aa: CASSQDWTIQETQYF

j_call: TRBJ2-7
d_call: NA
v_call: TRBV3-1
cdr3_aa: CASSPFGTVYSYEQYF

j_call: TRBJ1-5
d_call: NA
v_call: TRBV27
cdr3_aa: CASSSLTIRSNQPQHF

j_call: TRBJ2-3
d_call: NA
v_call: TRBV25-1
cdr3_aa: CASSRYGTDTQYF

j_call: TRBJ2-3
d_call: TRBD2
v_call: TRBV7-9
cdr3_aa: CASSLLASGDREDTQYF

j_call: TRBJ2-7
d_call: TRBD1
v_call: TRBV29-1
cdr3_aa: CSVATGTGGGEQYF

j_call: TRBJ1-5
d_call: NA
v_call: TRBV6-1
cdr3_aa: CASSEGVWQPQHF

j_call: TRBJ2-1
d_call: NA
v_call: TRBV20-1
cdr3_aa: CSARRGAGSYNEQFF

j_call: TRBJ2-1
d_call: NA
v_call: TRBV7-2
cdr3_aa: CASSLLALSYNEQFF

j_call: TRBJ1-2
d_call: TRBD1
v_call: TRBV20-1
cdr3_aa: CSAPTTGPGTGRNGYTF

j_call: TRBJ2-1
d_call: TRBD2
v_call: TRBV11-2
cdr3_aa: CASSPLGVAGYNEQFF

j_call: TRBJ1-2
d_call: NA
v_call: TRBV25-1
cdr3_aa: CASTRGGISWGYTF

j_call: TRBJ2-4
d_call: TRBD1
v_call: TRBV9
cdr3_aa: CASSVGQGAIQYF

j_call: TRBJ2-1
d_call: NA
v_call: TRBV12-3/TRBV12-4
cdr3_aa: CTSSLGGEQFF

j_call: TRBJ2-3
d_call: TRBD2
v_call: TRBV27
cdr3_aa: CATTPRPSGLSTDTQYF

j_call: TRBJ2-1
d_call: NA
v_call: TRBV10-3
cdr3_aa: CAISEGLLGDEQFF

j_call: TRBJ1-6
d_call: TRBD1
v_call: TRBV7-9
cdr3_aa: CASSTGDRENSPLHF

j_call: TRBJ2-7
d_call: NA
v_call: TRBV5-1
cdr3_aa: CASSLGTTSEQYF